The clone carrying this T cell receptor (beta chain) was counted many times. The data stem from a study of human T cells and chemical hapten exposure. Across the whole study: Affected patients, primarily female, had alopecia areata, totalis or universalis.

V trimming: 6 bases; J trimming: 2 bases; junction bases outside the gene matches: 4. Germline loops: CDR1 DFQATT, CDR2 SNEGSKA (reference sequence). The CDR3 loop spans 13 amino acids. TCRdb re-called the RACE reads with MiXCR, one entry per CDR3 protein. The sample lists tens of thousands of distinct CDR3 sequences; around 10% were seen once. Time point in this sample: pre-sensitization, week 0. Treatment given: therapeutic diphenylcyclopropenone sensitization with weekly scalp DPC. The material sequenced was whole blood, taken in connection with sensitization to the hapten diphenylcyclopropenone (DPC). The TCR sequence derives from a middle-aged woman with alopecia areata. Some clones in this sample may be carry-over from other donors' samples. The chain links TRBV20-1 to TRBJ2-3; 8 bases are shared with TRBD2. DNA of the CDR3: TGCAGTGCCTTGACTAGCGCCACAGATACGCAGTATTTT. The encoded protein is CSALTSATDTQYF.